This is a list of T cell receptor beta chains from one sample in a study of Ad26.COV2.S vaccination and SARS-CoV-2 variants. The method was immunoSEQ multiplex PCR; TCRdb's version includes in-frame clones alone and lacks a portion of them. This table holds fewer than 600,000 clones, 89% found once. Sequences were derived from peripheral blood, sampled in a trial of Ad26.COV2.S vaccine versus placebo. The receptors shown here come from a person between 18 and 60 years old who received the Ad26.COV2.S COVID-19 vaccine or a placebo. CDR3s include the opening cysteine and the closing phenylalanine or tryptophan. The D gene is left open where the match is weak. Rows give clone size only sometimes, using once, few, many, or a class for an expanded clone.

few,-,TRBV3-1/TRBV3-2,TRBJ1-6,CASSQDPGAYSPLHF,TGTGCCAGCAGCCAAGATCCAGGGGCTTATTCACCCCTCCACTTT
-,-,TRBV20-1,TRBJ2-7,CSASLSGRYEQYF,TGCAGTGCTAGTTTGTCGGGACGGTACGAGCAGTACTTC
-,TRBD1,TRBV18,TRBJ1-2,CASSPGQAGGIGYTF,TGTGCCAGCTCACCAGGTCAAGCAGGGGGGATTGGCTACACCTTC
-,TRBD2,TRBV4-1,TRBJ2-1,CASSQVGAGLAGNEQFF,TGCGCCAGCAGCCAAGTAGGAGCGGGACTAGCGGGCAATGAGCAGTTCTTC
-,-,TRBV6-5,TRBJ1-2,CASRPYGGNYGYTF,TGTGCCAGCAGACCGTACGGGGGAAACTATGGCTACACCTTC
-,TRBD1,TRBV6-5,TRBJ1-1,CASTRDRSTEAFF,TGTGCCAGCACTAGGGACAGAAGCACTGAAGCTTTCTTT
-,-,TRBV29-1,TRBJ2-3,CSVAQDTQYF,TGCAGCGTTGCACAAGATACGCAGTATTTT
-,-,TRBV6-6,TRBJ1-1,CASSQRENTEAFF,TGTGCCAGCAGTCAAAGGGAAAACACTGAAGCTTTCTTT
-,TRBD1,TRBV7-9,TRBJ1-2,CASSPGRGQGLYGYTF,TGTGCCAGCAGCCCCGGTCGAGGACAGGGACTCTATGGCTACACCTTC
-,-,TRBV6-2/TRBV6-3,TRBJ2-2,CASSYRGPLPGELFF,TGTGCCAGCAGTTACAGGGGCCCCCTCCCCGGGGAGCTGTTTTTT
-,-,TRBV7-2,TRBJ1-3,CASSSKGRQLSGNTIYF,TGTGCCAGCAGCTCGAAGGGAAGACAACTCTCTGGAAACACCATATATTTT
-,-,TRBV9,TRBJ1-3,CASSVAGAAGNTIYF,TGTGCCAGCAGCGTGGCAGGGGCTGCTGGAAACACCATATATTTT
once,TRBD1,TRBV10-3,TRBJ2-1,CATQQTGNYNEQFF,TGTGCCACACAACAGACAGGGAATTACAATGAGCAGTTCTTC
-,TRBD1,TRBV3-1/TRBV3-2,TRBJ1-1,CASRRQGFEAFF,TGTGCCAGCAGGCGACAGGGCTTCGAAGCTTTCTTT
-,-,TRBV29-1,TRBJ2-3,CSVELPQSSPF,TGCAGCGTTGAACTACCTCAAAGTAGCCCTTTT
-,TRBD2,TRBV5-1,TRBJ2-1,CASSLVVASGSDEQFF,TGCGCCAGCAGCTTGGTTGTCGCTAGCGGGAGCGATGAGCAGTTCTTC
once,-,TRBV2,TRBJ2-7,CASTSTDTSSYEQYF,TGTGCCAGCACCTCGACAGATACAAGCTCCTACGAGCAGTACTTC
-,-,TRBV3-1/TRBV3-2,TRBJ1-5,CASSQDPLQPQHF,TGTGCCAGCAGCCAAGACCCCCTTCAGCCCCAGCATTTT
-,-,TRBV10-1,TRBJ2-1,CASSVGYNEQFF,TGCGCCAGCAGTGTGGGGTACAATGAGCAGTTCTTC
-,-,TRBV9,TRBJ2-1,CASSPGSSYNEQFF,TGTGCCAGCAGCCCGGGGAGCTCCTACAATGAGCAGTTCTTC
-,-,TRBV30,TRBJ1-2,CAWTAGSYGYTF,TGTGCCTGGACAGCTGGCTCCTATGGCTACACCTTC
-,-,TRBV7-8,TRBJ2-6,CASSPGANVLTF,TGTGCCAGCAGCCCTGGGGCCAACGTCCTGACTTTC
-,-,TRBV10-2,TRBJ1-2,CASSELNRVPDGYTF,TGCGCCAGCAGTGAACTAAACAGGGTTCCGGATGGCTACACCTTC
-,-,TRBV7-8,TRBJ1-5,CASSLAPGGPGPQHF,TGTGCCAGCAGCTTAGCCCCGGGTGGTCCCGGCCCCCAGCATTTT
few,-,TRBV2,TRBJ2-3,CASSLLGTDTQYF,TGTGCCAGCAGTCTCCTGGGCACAGATACGCAGTATTTT
-,-,TRBV30,TRBJ1-1,CAWSARRDTEAFF,TGTGCCTGGAGTGCGCGGCGGGACACTGAAGCTTTCTTT
-,-,TRBV5-6,TRBJ2-3,CASSPVLSTDTQYF,TGTGCCAGCAGCCCCGTACTTAGCACAGATACGCAGTATTTT
-,-,TRBV7-8,TRBJ1-1,CASSPSPFVGFEAFF,TGTGCCAGCAGCCCTTCACCCTTTGTGGGATTTGAAGCTTTCTTT
-,TRBD1,TRBV2,TRBJ1-3,CASRGQGVFSGNTIYF,TGTGCCAGCAGGGGACAGGGGGTCTTCTCTGGAAACACCATATATTTT
once,-,TRBV5-8,TRBJ1-5,CASSLAQWFGTASNQPQHF,TGTGCCAGCAGCTTGGCGCAGTGGTTTGGTACAGCCAGCAATCAGCCCCAGCATTTT
few,-,TRBV12-5,TRBJ2-7,CASGPGAYEQYF,TGTGCTAGTGGTCCGGGGGCGTACGAGCAGTACTTC
-,-,TRBV4-1,TRBJ2-2,CASSHYGPQNPWAGELFF,TGCGCCAGCAGCCACTACGGGCCCCAGAACCCGTGGGCAGGGGAGCTGTTTTTT
-,TRBD1,TRBV28,TRBJ1-5,CASSPGQGYQPQHF,TGTGCCAGCAGTCCGGGACAGGGATATCAGCCCCAGCATTTT
-,TRBD2,TRBV7-2,TRBJ2-7,CASSLLAGGVLEQYF,TGTGCCAGCAGCTTACTAGCGGGGGGGGTTCTCGAGCAGTACTTC
-,TRBD1,TRBV15,TRBJ1-5,CATSRGQGNQPQHF,TGTGCCACCAGCAGAGGACAGGGAAATCAGCCCCAGCATTTT
-,TRBD1,TRBV7-9,TRBJ2-1,CASSPGTATYNEQFF,TGTGCCAGCAGCCCCGGGACAGCGACGTACAATGAGCAGTTCTTC
-,-,TRBV4-1,TRBJ2-7,CASSQGPGSYEQYF,TGCGCCAGCAGCCAAGGTCCTGGCTCCTACGAGCAGTACTTC
-,-,TRBV7-9,TRBJ1-4,CASSLVGGRNEKLFF,TGTGCCAGCAGCTTAGTCGGGGGTAGGAATGAAAAACTGTTTTTT
-,-,TRBV9,TRBJ1-6,CASSVNPREGSPNSPLHF,TGTGCCAGCAGCGTGAACCCAAGGGAGGGATCGCCGAATTCACCCCTCCACTTT
-,-,TRBV30,TRBJ2-7,CAWSVGGYEQYF,TGTGCCTGGAGTGTAGGAGGTTACGAGCAGTACTTC
-,TRBD1,TRBV11-2,TRBJ1-1,CASSYRGGGQTEAFF,TGTGCCAGCAGTTATAGGGGAGGGGGACAGACTGAAGCTTTCTTT
once,-,TRBV3-1/TRBV3-2,TRBJ1-2,CASSQTGYGYTF,TGTGCCAGCAGCCAAACGGGATATGGCTACACCTTC
-,-,TRBV9,TRBJ1-2,CASSVARDPFYGYTF,TGTGCCAGCAGCGTAGCTCGGGACCCCTTCTATGGCTACACCTTC
-,-,TRBV10-3,TRBJ2-5,CAISPDSGVKTQYF,TGTGCCATCAGCCCGGACAGCGGCGTGAAGACCCAGTACTTC
-,-,TRBV2,TRBJ1-3,CASNPQSSGNTIYF,TGTGCCAGCAACCCACAGAGCTCTGGAAACACCATATATTTT
-,-,TRBV4-1,TRBJ1-3,CASSQDTTHSGNTIYF,TGCGCCAGCAGCCAGGACACAACTCACTCTGGAAACACCATATATTTT
-,-,TRBV30,TRBJ1-2,CAWSVDSNYGYTF,TGTGCCTGGAGTGTCGACAGTAACTATGGCTACACCTTC
-,TRBD1,TRBV6-5,TRBJ1-5,CASSYSRTGSPPQHF,TGTGCCAGCAGTTACTCCCGGACAGGGAGTCCGCCCCAGCATTTT
once,TRBD1,TRBV29-1,TRBJ1-3,CSALRQGTSGNTIYF,TGCAGCGCCCTCCGACAGGGCACCTCTGGAAACACCATATATTTT
-,-,TRBV4-3,TRBJ2-3,CASKSGSTDTQYF,TGCGCCAGCAAGAGCGGTAGCACAGATACGCAGTATTTT
-,-,TRBV15,TRBJ2-1,CATSRVGTAYNEQFF,TGTGCCACCAGCAGAGTTGGGACCGCCTACAATGAGCAGTTCTTC
few,TRBD1,TRBV5-1,TRBJ2-5,CASTSDRETQYF,TGCGCCAGCACGTCGGACAGGGAGACCCAGTACTTC
-,-,TRBV11-2,TRBJ1-1,CASSPRGKGGTEAFF,TGTGCCAGCAGCCCACGGGGGAAGGGCGGCACTGAAGCTTTCTTT
-,-,TRBV27,TRBJ2-7,CASSLHGAVEEQYF,TGTGCCAGCAGTCTACACGGGGCGGTCGAAGAGCAGTACTTC
once,-,TRBV18,TRBJ2-7,CASSLTSGTPNEQYF,TGTGCCAGCTCACTAACATCCGGGACACCTAACGAGCAGTACTTC
-,TRBD2,TRBV2,TRBJ2-3,CASSGTSGADTQYF,TGTGCCAGCAGTGGGACTAGCGGGGCCGATACGCAGTATTTT
-,-,TRBV2,TRBJ2-7,CASRPDSYYEQYF,TGTGCCAGCAGGCCGGACAGCTACTACGAGCAGTACTTC
-,-,TRBV6-5,TRBJ1-1,CASRLNTAAFF,TGTGCCAGCAGATTGAACACTGCAGCTTTCTTT
-,-,TRBV28,TRBJ2-1,CASTLGHYNEQFF,TGTGCCAGCACCCTGGGACATTACAATGAGCAGTTCTTC
few,-,TRBV5-6,TRBJ1-5,CASSTSWNQPQHF,TGTGCCAGCAGCACAAGTTGGAATCAGCCCCAGCATTTT